Presented here are 13 T cell receptor beta chains from one specimen sequenced in a study of CD8 T cells in ankylosing spondylitis. Study-wide results and limits: Seemingly characteristic of ankylosing spondylitis blood was a TCR beta motif consisting of fewer than 10 highly homologous variants.

No cognate antigen is known for these TCRs. TCRdb itself ran the 5' RACE reads through MiXCR, one entry per CDR3 protein. The sample lists around 490,000 distinct CDR3 sequences; approximately 5% were seen once. Sequencing used blood, either unsorted or a sorted T cell fraction (not recorded which). Receptors were obtained from a male donor with ankylosing spondylitis.

The chain links TRBV24-1 to TRBJ2-3; either TRBD1 or TRBD2 may fit D (5 bases each). Germline CDR1 reads KGHDR; CDR2 reads SFDVKD. The V gene lost 4 bases and the J gene lost 4 bases, with 14 bases spanning the gap. The CDR3 is made up of 15 amino acids. CDR3 loop: CATSDPGTSADTQYF. DNA for the CDR3: TGTGCCACCAGTGACCCCGGGACCTCGGCAGATACGCAGTATTTT.

This clonotype was counted ten times or more. The rearrangement uses TRBV28 and TRBJ1-4; TRBD1 matches at 8 bases. CDR1 MDHEN and CDR2 SYDVKM come from the germline V gene. With V trimmed by 2 bases and J by 6 bases, 5 bases remained unmatched. The CDR3 length is 15 residues. This CDR3 reads CASSLGQGGHEKLFF. The CDR3 DNA reads TGTGCCAGCAGTTTAGGACAGGGAGGGCATGAAAAACTGTTTTTT.

This clonotype came up many times. Because it lacks the conserved phenylalanine or tryptophan at the end, this CDR3 is likely a read error. The chain couples TRBV5-1 to TRBJ2-1; TRBD1 is a possible D gene (5 bases). V was pared by 3 bases and J by 10 bases, with 20 bases between. From germline, CDR1 is SGHRS and CDR2 YFSETQ. This CDR3 has 15 residues. The CDR3 reads CASSSSMTVPKEQFV. DNA for the CDR3: TGCGCCAGCAGCTCCTCAATGACAGTCCCAAAGGAGCAGTTCGTC.

This clonotype was observed many times. This chain joins TRBV10-2 and TRBJ2-1; TRBD2 agrees at 9 bases. J was trimmed by 7 bases and V by 4 bases; bases with no gene match: 5. This CDR3 spans 14 amino acids. CDR1 WSHSY and CDR2 SAAADI come from the germline V gene. In DNA form, the CDR3 reads TGCGCCAGCAGTGGGAGCCTAGCGGGAAATGAGCAGTTCTTC. Translated, it gives CASSGSLAGNEQFF.

Details on this clonotype: Mismatch with germline at one junction end may stem from a read error. The chain employs TRBV5-1 and TRBJ2-3; the D gene is possibly TRBD1 (5 bases). Germline V gene lookup returns CDR1 SGHRS and CDR2 YFSETQ. The CDR3 sequence is 14 residues long. Here the CDR3 DNA reads TGCGCCAGCAGCTTGGGCGGATTCACAGGTACGCAGTATTTT. This translates into CASSLGGFTGTQYF.

There are many counts of this clonotype. The V and J genes are TRBV24-1 and TRBJ2-3, with D uncertain. The germline V gene has CDR1 KGHDR and CDR2 SFDVKD. The CDR3 runs 13 residues. Trimming cost V 4 bases and J 4 bases, with 8 bases left between them. In nucleotides, the CDR3 is TGTGCCACCAGTGACCCTGGCCCAGATACGCAGTATTTT. It yields the protein CATSDPGPDTQYF.

This clonotype was detected many times. V is TRBV5-1 and J is TRBJ2-7, with TRBD1 as a possible D gene (6 bases). Trimming stripped 0 bases from V and 2 bases from J, with 9 bases between. The CDR3 extends over 14 amino acids. The germline V gene has CDR1 SGHRS and CDR2 YFSETQ. Here the CDR3 DNA reads TGCGCCAGCAGCTTGGCAGGGGTCCCCTACGAGCAGTACTTC. Protein: CASSLAGVPYEQYF.

This clonotype appeared many times. The CDR3 here is CASSFQLGRGSRHTEAFF. In nucleotides, the CDR3 is TGTGCCAGCAGTTTCCAATTGGGGAGGGGCAGCCGGCACACTGAAGCTTTCTTT. The rearrangement joins TRBV27 to TRBJ1-1; D is possibly TRBD1 (5 bases). Germline V gives CDR1 MNHEY, CDR2 SMNVEV (reference sequence). V was pared by 3 bases and J by 3 bases, with 23 bases between. This CDR3 comprises 18 residues.

In its sample, this clonotype was seen many times. The rearrangement uses TRBV5-6 and TRBJ2-3; D uncertain. V lost 3 bases to trimming and J lost 4 bases, with 9 bases between them. CDR3 size: 13 residues. Germline lookup yields CDR1 SGHDT and CDR2 YYEEEE. CDR3 region: CASSWTASDTQYF. CDR3 sequence (DNA): TGTGCCAGCAGCTGGACCGCCTCAGATACGCAGTATTTT.

This clonotype was counted ten times or more. The CDR3 sequence: CSASGGSEQYF. CDR3 DNA sequence: TGCAGTGCTAGTGGCGGATCCGAGCAGTACTTC. J is TRBJ2-7 and V is TRBV20-1; no clear D. Germline CDR1 reads DFQATT; CDR2 reads SNEGSKA (reference sequence). The CDR3 contains 11 residues. The V end was cut by 3 bases, the J end by 6 bases, with 9 bases between.

This clonotype was picked up a small number of times. The J gene is TRBJ2-5, the V gene TRBV10-2; perhaps D is TRBD1 or TRBD2 (7 bases each). V was shortened by 0 bases and J by 5 bases, with 13 bases between the two germline ends. Germline-derived CDR1 and CDR2 are WSHSY and SAAADI. The CDR3 runs to 15 residues. This CDR3 is CASSESGGGDETQYF. The CDR3 DNA reads TGCGCCAGCAGTGAGTCGGGAGGGGGCGATGAGACCCAGTACTTC.

This clonotype was counted many times. The chain carries TRBV20-1 and TRBJ2-3, with a tentative D call TRBD1 (5 bases). The CDR3 loop spans 14 amino acids. CDR1 DFQATT and CDR2 SNEGSKA come from the germline V gene (reference sequence). V was pared by 0 bases and J by 6 bases, with 13 bases between. CDR3 nucleotide sequence: TGCAGTGCTAGAGATACAGGTCGGGCCGATACGCAGTATTTT. Its translation is CSARDTGRADTQYF.

This clonotype was seen more than once but under ten times. The chain combines TRBV6-1 with TRBJ2-3; a possible D gene is TRBD2 (6 bases). Germline CDR1 reads MNHNS; CDR2 reads SASEGT. V was cut by 7 bases and J by 6 bases, with 14 bases left in between. The length of the CDR3 is 13 residues. This CDR3 is CASNQQTSDTQYF. The CDR3 DNA is TGTGCCAGCAACCAACAAACTAGCGATACGCAGTATTTT.